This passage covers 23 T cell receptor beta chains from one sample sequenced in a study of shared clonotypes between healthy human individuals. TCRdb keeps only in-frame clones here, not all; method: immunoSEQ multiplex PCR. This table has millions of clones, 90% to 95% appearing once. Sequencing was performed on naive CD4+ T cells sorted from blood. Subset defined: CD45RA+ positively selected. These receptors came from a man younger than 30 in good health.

The CDR3 DNA reads as TGTGCCAGCAGCTGGGGACAGCAGACCCAGTACTTC. It specifies CASSWGQQTQYF. The genes are TRBV5-6 and TRBJ2-5; 7 nucleotides align to TRBD1. CDR1 and CDR2 from the germline V gene are SGHDT and YYEEEE. The CDR3 runs 12 residues. V trimming: 3 bases; J trimming: 6 bases; junction bases outside the gene matches: 2.

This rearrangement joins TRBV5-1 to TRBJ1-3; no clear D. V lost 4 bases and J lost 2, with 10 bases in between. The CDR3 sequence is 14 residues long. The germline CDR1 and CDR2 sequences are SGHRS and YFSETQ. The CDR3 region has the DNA TGCGCCAGCAGCCCCGGTTTAGCTGGAAACACCATATATTTT. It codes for CASSPGLAGNTIYF. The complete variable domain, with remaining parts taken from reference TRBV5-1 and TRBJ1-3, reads KAGVTQTPRYLIKTRGQQVTLSCSPISGHRSVSWYQQTPGQGLQFLFEYFSETQRNKGNFPGRFSGRQFSNSRSEMNVSTLELGDSALYLCASSPGLAGNTIYFGEGSWLTVV.

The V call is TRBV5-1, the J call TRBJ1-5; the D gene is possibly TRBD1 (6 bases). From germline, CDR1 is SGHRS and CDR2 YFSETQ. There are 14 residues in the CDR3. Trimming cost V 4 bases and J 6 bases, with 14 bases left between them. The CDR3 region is CASSPVGAGQPQHF. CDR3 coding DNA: TGCGCCAGCAGCCCGGTGGGGGCTGGTCAGCCCCAGCATTTT.

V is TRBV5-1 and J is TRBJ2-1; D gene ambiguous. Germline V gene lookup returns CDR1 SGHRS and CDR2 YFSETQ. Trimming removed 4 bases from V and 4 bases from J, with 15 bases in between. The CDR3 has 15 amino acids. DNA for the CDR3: TGCGCCAGCAGCCCTGACGGAGTTGGTTACAATGAGCAGTTCTTC. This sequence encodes CASSPDGVGYNEQFF.

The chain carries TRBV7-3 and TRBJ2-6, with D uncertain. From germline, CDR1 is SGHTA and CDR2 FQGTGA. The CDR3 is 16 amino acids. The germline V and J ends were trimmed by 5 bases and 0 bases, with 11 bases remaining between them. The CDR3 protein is CASSPRRSSGANVLTF. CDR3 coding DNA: TGTGCCAGCAGCCCCAGACGGAGCTCTGGGGCCAACGTCCTGACTTTC.

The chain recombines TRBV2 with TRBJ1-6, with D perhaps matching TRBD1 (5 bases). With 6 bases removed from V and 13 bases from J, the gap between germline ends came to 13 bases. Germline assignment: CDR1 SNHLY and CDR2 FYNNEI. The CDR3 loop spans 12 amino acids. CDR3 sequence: CASRGPSGPLHF. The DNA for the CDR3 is TGTGCCAGCAGGGGACCGTCGGGTCCCCTCCACTTT.

The CDR3 coding sequence is TGCGCCAGCAGCCAAGAGAGACTAGCGTTGAGAGAGACCCAGTACTTC. Protein: CASSQERLALRETQYF. The chain uses TRBV4-3 and TRBJ2-5; TRBD2 aligns across 8 bases. CDR1 LGHNA and CDR2 YSLEER come from the germline V gene. V was pared by 0 bases and J by 4 bases, with 7 bases of the junction left unmatched. The CDR3 is 16 residues long.

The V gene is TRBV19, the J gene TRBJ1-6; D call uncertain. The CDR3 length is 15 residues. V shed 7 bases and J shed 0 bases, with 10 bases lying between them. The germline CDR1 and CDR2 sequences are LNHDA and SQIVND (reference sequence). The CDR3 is CASNGISSYNSPLHF. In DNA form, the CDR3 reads TGTGCCAGTAACGGGATAAGCTCCTATAATTCACCCCTCCACTTT.

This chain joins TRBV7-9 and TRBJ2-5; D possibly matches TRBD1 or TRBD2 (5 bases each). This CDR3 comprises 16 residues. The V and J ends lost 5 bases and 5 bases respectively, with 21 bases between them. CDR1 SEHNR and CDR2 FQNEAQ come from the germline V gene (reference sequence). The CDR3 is CASSELGQGGGETQYF. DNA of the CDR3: TGTGCCAGCAGCGAACTGGGTCAGGGCGGCGGGGAGACCCAGTACTTC.

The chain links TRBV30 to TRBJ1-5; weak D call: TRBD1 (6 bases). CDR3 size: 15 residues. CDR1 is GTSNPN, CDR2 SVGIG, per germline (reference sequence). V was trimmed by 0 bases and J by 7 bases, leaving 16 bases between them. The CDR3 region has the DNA TGTGCCTGGAGTGTCACGACAGGCGTGGTACAGCCCCAGCATTTT. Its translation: CAWSVTTGVVQPQHF.

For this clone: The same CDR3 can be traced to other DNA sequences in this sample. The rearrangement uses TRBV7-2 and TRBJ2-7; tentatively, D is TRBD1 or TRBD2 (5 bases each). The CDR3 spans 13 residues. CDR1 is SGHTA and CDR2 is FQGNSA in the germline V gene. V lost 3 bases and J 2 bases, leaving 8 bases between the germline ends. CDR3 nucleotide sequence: TGTGCCAGCAGCTTGGGACCCCCCTACGAGCAGTACTTC. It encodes CASSLGPPYEQYF.

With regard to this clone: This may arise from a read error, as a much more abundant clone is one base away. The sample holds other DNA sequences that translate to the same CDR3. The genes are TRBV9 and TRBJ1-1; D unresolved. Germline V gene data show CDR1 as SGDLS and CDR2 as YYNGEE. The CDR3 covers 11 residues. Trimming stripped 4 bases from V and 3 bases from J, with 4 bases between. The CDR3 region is CASSRDTEAFF. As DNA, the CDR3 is TGTGCCAGCAGCAGGGACACTGAAGCTTTCTTT.

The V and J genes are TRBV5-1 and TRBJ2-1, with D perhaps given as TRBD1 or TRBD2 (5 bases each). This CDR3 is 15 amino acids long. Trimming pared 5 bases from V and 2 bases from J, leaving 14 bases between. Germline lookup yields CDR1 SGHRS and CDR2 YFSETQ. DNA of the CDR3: TGCGCCAGCAGACCCGGGACGGAGACCTACAATGAGCAGTTCTTC. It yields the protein CASRPGTETYNEQFF.

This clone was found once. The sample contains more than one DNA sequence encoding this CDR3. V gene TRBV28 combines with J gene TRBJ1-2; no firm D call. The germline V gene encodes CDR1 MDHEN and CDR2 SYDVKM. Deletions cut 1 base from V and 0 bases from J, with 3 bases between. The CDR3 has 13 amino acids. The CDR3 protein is CASSLSANYGYTF. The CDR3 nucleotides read TGTGCCAGCAGTTTATCAGCTAACTATGGCTACACCTTC.

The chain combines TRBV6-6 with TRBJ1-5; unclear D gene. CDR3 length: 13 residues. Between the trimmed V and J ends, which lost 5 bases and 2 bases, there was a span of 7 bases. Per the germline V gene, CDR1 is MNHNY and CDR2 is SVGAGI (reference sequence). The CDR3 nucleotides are TGTGCCAGCAGTAGGGTTGGCAATCAGCCCCAGCATTTT. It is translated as CASSRVGNQPQHF.

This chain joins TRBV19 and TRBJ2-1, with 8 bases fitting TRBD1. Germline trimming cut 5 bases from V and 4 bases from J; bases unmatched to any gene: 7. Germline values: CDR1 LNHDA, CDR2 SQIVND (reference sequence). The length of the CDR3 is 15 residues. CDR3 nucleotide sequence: TGTGCCAGTAGTTTGCAGGGGGCTGAATACAATGAGCAGTTCTTC. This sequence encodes CASSLQGAEYNEQFF.

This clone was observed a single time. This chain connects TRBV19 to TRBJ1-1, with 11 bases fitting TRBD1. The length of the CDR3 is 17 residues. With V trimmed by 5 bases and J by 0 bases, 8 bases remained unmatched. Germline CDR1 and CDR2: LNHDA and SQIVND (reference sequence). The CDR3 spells CASSYRDRGSMNTEAFF. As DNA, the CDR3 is TGTGCCAGTAGTTACCGGGACAGGGGGTCCATGAACACTGAAGCTTTCTTT. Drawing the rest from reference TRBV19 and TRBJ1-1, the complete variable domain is DGGITQSPKYLFRKEGQNVTLSCEQNLNHDAMYWYRQDPGQGLRLIYYSQIVNDFQKGDIAEGYSVSREKKESFPLTVTSAQKNPTAFYLCASSYRDRGSMNTEAFFGQGTRLTVV.

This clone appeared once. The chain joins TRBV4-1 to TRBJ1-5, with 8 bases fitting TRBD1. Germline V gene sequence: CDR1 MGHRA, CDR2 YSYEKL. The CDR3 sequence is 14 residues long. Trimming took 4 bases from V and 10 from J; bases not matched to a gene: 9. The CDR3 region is CASSPDRADSPQHF. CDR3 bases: TGCGCCAGCAGCCCGGACAGGGCGGACAGTCCCCAGCATTTT.

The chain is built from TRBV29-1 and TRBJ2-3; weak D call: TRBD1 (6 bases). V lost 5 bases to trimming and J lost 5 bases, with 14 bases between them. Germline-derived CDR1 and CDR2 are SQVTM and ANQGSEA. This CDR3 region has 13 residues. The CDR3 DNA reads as TGCAGCGTTTTTACCGGGACACTAGATACGCAGTATTTT. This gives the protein CSVFTGTLDTQYF.

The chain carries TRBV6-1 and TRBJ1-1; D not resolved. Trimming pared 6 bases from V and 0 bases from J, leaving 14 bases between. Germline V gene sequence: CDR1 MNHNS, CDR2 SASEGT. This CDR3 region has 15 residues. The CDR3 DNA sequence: TGTGCCAGCAGGTGGAATTTGGCAGTGAACACTGAAGCTTTCTTT. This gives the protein CASRWNLAVNTEAFF.

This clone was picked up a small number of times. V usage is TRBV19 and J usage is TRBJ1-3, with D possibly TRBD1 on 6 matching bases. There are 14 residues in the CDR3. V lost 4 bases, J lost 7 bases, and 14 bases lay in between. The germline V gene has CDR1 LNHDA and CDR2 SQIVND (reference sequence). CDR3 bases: TGTGCCAGTAGTACGTCTAGACAGGAGAACACCATATATTTT. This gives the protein CASSTSRQENTIYF.

For the CDR3, the DNA is TGTGCCAGCAGCCTGGGGGGGACAGAGCAGTTCTTC. This codes for CASSLGGTEQFF. V is TRBV2 and J is TRBJ2-1; D perhaps matches TRBD2 (7 bases). This CDR3 has 12 residues. The germline V gene encodes CDR1 SNHLY and CDR2 FYNNEI. The germline V and J ends were trimmed by 6 bases and 10 bases, with 13 bases remaining between them.

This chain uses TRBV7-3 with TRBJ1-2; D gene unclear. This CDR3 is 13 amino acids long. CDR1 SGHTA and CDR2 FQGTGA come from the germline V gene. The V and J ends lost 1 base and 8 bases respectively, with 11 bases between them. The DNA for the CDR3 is TGTGCCAGCAGCTTAAGAGGTCCGGGAGGCTACACCTTC. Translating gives CASSLRGPGGYTF.